The T cell receptor (beta chain) described here comes from a study of OX40 agonist ivuxolimab in advanced cancers. TCRdb's table, derived via immunoSEQ multiplex PCR, lists solely in-frame clones and lacks some. In the table there are around 110,000 clones, just over 90% of which are singletons. This CDR3 spans 13 amino acids. Germline loops: CDR1 SQVTM, CDR2 ANQGSEA. V lost 7 bases and J lost 4; bases outside the gene matches: 4. This clone was recorded a few times. The rearrangement links TRBV29-1 to TRBJ2-3; 11 bases align to TRBD1. The clonotype comes from an adult with an advanced solid tumor such as melanoma, head and neck, liver or kidney cancer. The starting material was CD4+ or CD8+ T cells sorted from blood, obtained in a trial of the OX40 agonist ivuxolimab. CDR3 coding DNA: TGCAGCGCTGGGACAGGGGGAGCAGATACGCAGTATTTT. It codes for CSAGTGGADTQYF.